Detailed here is one T cell receptor beta chain. The antigen this receptor binds is unknown. No base quality information exists; no much larger clone differs at one position. The cohort consisted of 666 healthy bone marrow donors. Cohort members were all nominally healthy when sampled, although unrecorded immune exposures were likely present. The donor tested CMV seropositive, placing the donor among the approximately 290 seropositive members of the cohort. Each donor provided a peripheral blood sample, and peripheral blood mononuclear cells were used for TCR beta sequencing. The Qiagen DNeasy Blood Extraction Kit was used to extract genomic DNA from the blood cell samples. This sample was taken from a study of cytomegalovirus exposure and HLA in healthy donors (dated by TCRdb to 2016 to 2017). Notes on the research overall: In an earlier analysis of several hundred of the donors, about 260 Gb of sequence data and 117 million unique TCR beta sequences from roughly 200 million T cells were reported. The study aimed to test whether cataloging public T cell receptors could reveal signatures of past pathogen exposure. A later genetic analysis used genome-wide SNP genotypes for about 60% of the 666 donors, treating that subset as a discovery cohort. All discovery cohort repertoires had been generated on a single sequencing platform. Besides the first cohort of approximately 710 subjects, a separate validation cohort made up of over 100 different subjects was used. In an earlier analysis of 550 to 700 of the donors, high-throughput TCR beta sequencing was used to judge whether each TCR beta V gene segment behaved as functional or pseudogenic. Donor age, sex, ethnicity and CMV serostatus were collected together with the repertoire data. An early release that covered fewer than 800 HLA-typed donors contained approximately 320 gigabases of sequencing data and 85 million to 100 million unique TCR sequences. Of the roughly 410 genotyped donors, 75% to 85% were placed in the genetic ancestry cluster associated with self-reported Caucasian donors. The study combined high-throughput TCR immunosequencing, statistical association of individual TCRs with disease status, and machine learning to predict cytomegalovirus infection status. A later analysis re-analyzed previously published TCR beta repertoires from roughly 630 donors and added high-resolution HLA genotyping to study TCR occurrence patterns. The number of donors typed differed by locus, with roughly 620-630 for A, B, C, DRB1 and DQB1, around 500 for DQA1, 600 to 610 for DPA1, and some 470 for DPB1. On average, approximately 250,000 unique TCR beta nucleotide sequences were sequenced per donor among 350 to 400 genotyped donors of the cohort, with about 19% of those sequences being non-productive. HLA typing included class I and class II loci at four-digit resolution. The later analysis used no new phenotypic data to find candidate immune exposures, relying instead on TCR beta sequences and their occurrence across donors. The T cell repertoires of 550 to 850 subjects were profiled by immunosequencing and related to cytomegalovirus serostatus. Because of strong linkage in the cohort, 5 or 6 DR-DQ haplotypes were treated as single units for association and clustering. Study-wide conclusions, independent of this receptor: Compared with equally common non-associated chains, HLA-associated TCR beta chains in a later analysis were more clonally expanded and had lower generation probabilities. In the study, 150 to 200 TCR beta chains were listed as associated with cytomegalovirus. The earlier analysis of 450 to 700 of the donors excluded 15 to 20 rarely observed V segments, including chromosome 9 orphons, because counts were too low. A later analysis associated 16,951 TCR beta sequences with specific HLA alleles at a false discovery rate of 0.05. Because HLA typing was unavailable for some donors at each locus, only the typed subset was used in association tests. A further reported finding was that TCR beta sequences accurately predicted the HLA-A and HLA-B alleles for most subjects in the first cohort. The authors suggested that the approach could potentially be extended to other disease states and immunological phenotypes. A group of highly shared sequence variants was considered likely to be a technical artifact of the sequencing pipeline. In this cohort, only TCR beta chains were sequenced, and detectable features were limited by the absence of alpha or paired-chain data. Assigning TCR associations to individual alleles was difficult when HLA alleles, especially DR and DQ, strongly co-occurred. A later analysis reported that several top co-occurrence clusters appeared linked to parvovirus B19, influenza, CMV and Epstein-Barr virus. A later genetic analysis reported fewer N-insertions in productive TCRs among donors in an Asian-associated ancestry cluster than the approximately 700-donor mean. Roughly uniform sequencing depth across donors was assumed in presence/absence analyses, although this assumption may not hold. In vitro tests confirmed that a few of the cytomegalovirus-associated TCR beta chains recognize cytomegalovirus antigens. A later analysis found that TCR association rates varied across HLA loci, with DRB1 alleles showing the most associated TCRs and HLA-C alleles the fewest. Most CMV-associated TCR beta chains appeared to be HLA-restricted in a later analysis, and the HLA associations seemed to be driven largely by CMV exposure. The only immune exposure information available for the cohort was CMV serostatus. Correlated functional status among segregating V segments might reflect linkage disequilibrium, but an unknown experimental factor could not be ruled out. The classifier was reported to diagnose cytomegalovirus status with high specificity and sensitivity in both the original cohort and the validation cohort. An association between a missense DCLRE1C variant and V-gene and J-gene trimming of TCR beta chains was found in a later genetic analysis and replicated in an independent cohort. Broadly in line with IMGT annotations, most TCR beta V segments showed up in productive rearrangements about 87% or about 30% of the time in an earlier analysis of several hundred of the donors. Most TCR sequences were observed very rarely across donors, whereas some public TCRs were present in many individuals.

The library was generated by the immunoSEQ multiplex PCR assay. A mixture of 60 forward primers for TCR Vbeta segments and 13 reverse primers for TCR Jbeta segments was used in the multiplex PCR. The CDR3 region of rearranged TCR beta genes was amplified from genomic DNA with a multiplex PCR assay. The Illumina HiSeq System was used to sequence the amplified TCR beta libraries as 87-base-pair reads. In the paper's pipeline: In a later analysis, some 80 million unique TCR beta chains were counted across the 650 to 750 repertoires, and roughly 11 million of these chains were shared by at least two donors. Raw reads were error-corrected and collapsed into unique sequences by a nearest-neighbor algorithm in which closely related sequences were merged to remove PCR and sequencing errors. Alignment of CDR3 sequences to IMGT reference sequences was used to assign V, D and J gene segments. For a sequence to be retained, a match of at least six nucleotides to both a V gene segment and a J gene segment was required. Rearrangements were called productive when the CDR3 lacked stop codons and stayed in frame with V and J; all others were non-productive. CDR3 was defined by IMGT convention, running from the second conserved V-encoded cysteine to the conserved J-encoded phenylalanine. In an earlier analysis of around 570 of the donors, sequences lacking an unambiguous match to a single V gene segment were excluded. In an earlier analysis of a few hundred of the donors, V segments were called functional above 56.7% productive rearrangements and were called segregating when the between-donor standard deviation exceeded 5%. To diagnose cytomegalovirus status from the catalog of TCR beta chain sequences, a statistical classification framework was built. V and J gene assignment, in a later analysis, came from comparing TCR nucleotide sequences with IMGT/GENE-DB human TR gene sequences. In a later analysis, CDR3 sequences and most-parsimonious VDJ recombination scenarios were assigned using the TCRdist pipeline. In a later analysis, each TCR beta chain was defined by its CDR3 amino acid sequence together with its V-gene family, and reads without a unique V-gene family were excluded. As a way to deal with suspected cross-contamination and a sequencing artifact, a later analysis dropped 500 to 700 nucleotide sequences that were highly shared and had low generation probability. In a later analysis, a clonal expansion index was calculated for each public chain from normalized within-repertoire ranks of inferred template counts. Generation probabilities in a later analysis came from a VDJ recombination model fitted to out-of-frame rearrangements, and those results were checked against IGoR. Hypergeometric tests were used in a later analysis to score TCR-TCR, TCR-HLA and TCR-CMV co-occurrence, with a repertoire-size bias correction applied to the TCR pairs. To estimate false discovery rates, a later analysis permuted the HLA or CMV assignments 20 times. A later analysis grouped co-occurring TCRs with DBSCAN, adding TCRdist sequence similarity when clustering within HLA-allele-positive subsets. Co-occurrence clustering excluded repertoires with fewer than 30,000 or more than 120,000 public chains, plus five with anomalous nucleotide sharing. The immuneACCESS repertoire file appears here via TCRdb, limited to in-frame rearrangements. These files lack a portion of the clones; in checked studies, under half of the deficit traces to unresolved V genes, and the cause of the others is not known. D and trimming come from the DNA, and the V and J calls and clone size come from that table. This sample has about 110,000 clones in its table, and approximately 70% of those were observed once. Jointly, the top ten make up 9.5% to 13% of the sample.

Material for sequencing was PBMCs. The sequence was obtained from a man aged 40-50 years in good health and CMV-seropositive.

The CDR3 sequence is CARPGQGRNV. The nucleotide sequence reads as follows: TGTGCCAGACCAGGACAGGGCAGGAACGTC. This chain joins TRBV25-1 to TRBJ2-7; TRBD1 matches 8 bases in the middle. Per the germline V gene, MGHDK is the CDR1 and SYGVNS is the CDR2. The cysteine opens and the valine closes a CDR3 of 10 amino acids. The read is trimmed to its CDR3 DNA, 30 bases read in frame from base 1.